This TCR beta chain was documented in a study of blood T cell repertoires in COVID-19. This CDR3 spans 13 amino acids. V lost 1 base to trimming and J lost 4 bases, with 5 bases between them. CDR1 is MDHEN, CDR2 SYDVKM, per germline. Some clones are missing from TCRdb's copy, which holds only in-frame ones; the method was immunoSEQ multiplex PCR. The data hold 250,000 to 350,000 clones, with under 85% observed a single time. Material: peripheral blood. The sequence was collected from a human donor with COVID-19, enrolled during active disease. The donor label of this sample is uncertain. This chain connects TRBV28 to TRBJ2-1; D not certain. DNA for the CDR3: TGTGCCAGCAGTTTATTCTCGTACAATGAGCAGTTCTTC. Protein: CASSLFSYNEQFF. The complete variable domain, with remaining parts taken from reference TRBV28 and TRBJ2-1, reads DVKVTQSSRYLVKRTGEKVFLECVQDMDHENMFWYRQDPGLGLRLIYFSYDVKMKEKGDIPEGYSVSREKKERFSLILESASTNQTSMYLCASSLFSYNEQFFGPGTRLTVL.